Below are 2 T cell receptor beta chains sequenced from a single sample in a study of T cell responses to AZD1222 COVID-19 vaccine. The assay was immunoSEQ multiplex PCR, and TCRdb's table has in-frame clones only and misses some. The data contain 90,000 to 150,000 clones, roughly 84% of them singletons. The sample here was peripheral blood, taken on day 0 of AZD1222 vaccination. The receptors were sampled from an adult in good health.

The chain joins TRBV6-5 to TRBJ2-1; D is tentatively TRBD1 or TRBD2 (6 bases each). Germline V CDR1 and CDR2: MNHEY, SVGAGI. This CDR3 has 15 amino acids. The V gene lost 7 bases and the J gene lost 4 bases, with 17 bases spanning the gap. The CDR3 region is CASTWGATSYNEQFF. The CDR3 DNA follows: TGTGCCAGCACATGGGGGGCTACGAGTTACAATGAGCAGTTCTTC.

This chain connects TRBV2 to TRBJ1-2; D is uncertain. This CDR3 comprises 12 residues. The V end lost 6 bases, the J end lost 5 bases, and 10 bases lay between the germline ends. CDR1 is SNHLY, CDR2 FYNNEI, per germline. The CDR3 here is CASSARLYGYTF. CDR3 DNA sequence: TGTGCCAGCAGCGCCCGGCTTTATGGCTACACCTTC.